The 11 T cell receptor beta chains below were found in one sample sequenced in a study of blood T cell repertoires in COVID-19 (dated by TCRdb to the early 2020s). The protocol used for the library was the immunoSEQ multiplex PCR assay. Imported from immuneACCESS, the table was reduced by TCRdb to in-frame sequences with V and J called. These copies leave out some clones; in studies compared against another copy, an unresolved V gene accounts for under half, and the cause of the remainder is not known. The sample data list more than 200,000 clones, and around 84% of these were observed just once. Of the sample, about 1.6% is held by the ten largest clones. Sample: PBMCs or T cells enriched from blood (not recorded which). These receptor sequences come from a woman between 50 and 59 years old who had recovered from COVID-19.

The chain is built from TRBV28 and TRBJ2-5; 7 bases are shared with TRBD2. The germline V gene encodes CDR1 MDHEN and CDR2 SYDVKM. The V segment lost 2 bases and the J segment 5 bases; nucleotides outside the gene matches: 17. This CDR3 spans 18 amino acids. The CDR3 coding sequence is TGTGCCAGCAGTTTAACCCCCGTCCTGCGGGAGATTGGGGAGACCCAGTACTTC. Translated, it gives CASSLTPVLREIGETQYF.

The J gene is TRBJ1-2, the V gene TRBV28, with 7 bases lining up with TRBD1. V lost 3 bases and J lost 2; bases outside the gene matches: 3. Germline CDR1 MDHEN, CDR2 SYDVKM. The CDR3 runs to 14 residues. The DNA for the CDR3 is TGTGCCAGCAGTTTTCAGGGGGTCAACTATGGCTACACCTTC. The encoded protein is CASSFQGVNYGYTF.

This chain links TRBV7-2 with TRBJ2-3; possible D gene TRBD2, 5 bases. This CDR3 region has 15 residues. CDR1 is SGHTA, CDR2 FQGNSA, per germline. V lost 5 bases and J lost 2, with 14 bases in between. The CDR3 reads CASSPEGGFTDTQYF. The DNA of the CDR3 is TGTGCCAGCAGCCCAGAGGGCGGGTTCACAGATACGCAGTATTTT.

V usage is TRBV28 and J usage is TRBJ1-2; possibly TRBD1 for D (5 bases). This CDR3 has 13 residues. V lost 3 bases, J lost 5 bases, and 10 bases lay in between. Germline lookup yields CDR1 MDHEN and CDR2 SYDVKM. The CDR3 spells CASSFREGYGYTF. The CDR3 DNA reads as TGTGCCAGCAGTTTCAGGGAGGGGTATGGCTACACCTTC.

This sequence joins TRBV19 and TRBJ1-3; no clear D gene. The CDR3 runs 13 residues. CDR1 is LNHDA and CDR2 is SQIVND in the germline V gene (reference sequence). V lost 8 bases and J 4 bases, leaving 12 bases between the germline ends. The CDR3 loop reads CASGEDLGNTIYF. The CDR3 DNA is TGTGCCAGTGGGGAGGACCTGGGAAACACCATATATTTT. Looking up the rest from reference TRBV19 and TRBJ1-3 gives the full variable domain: DGGITQSPKYLFRKEGQNVTLSCEQNLNHDAMYWYRQDPGQGLRLIYYSQIVNDFQKGDIAEGYSVSREKKESFPLTVTSAQKNPTAFYLCASGEDLGNTIYFGEGSWLTVV.

The chain's CDR3 is CASSHSGPTQETQYF. The CDR3 DNA sequence: TGTGCCAGCAGTCATAGCGGGCCGACACAAGAGACCCAGTACTTC. The chain couples TRBV28 to TRBJ2-5, with 7 bases aligning to TRBD2. The germline gives CDR1 MDHEN, CDR2 SYDVKM. V shed 5 bases, J shed 2 bases, and the junction held 8 bases outside the gene matches. The CDR3 spans 15 residues.

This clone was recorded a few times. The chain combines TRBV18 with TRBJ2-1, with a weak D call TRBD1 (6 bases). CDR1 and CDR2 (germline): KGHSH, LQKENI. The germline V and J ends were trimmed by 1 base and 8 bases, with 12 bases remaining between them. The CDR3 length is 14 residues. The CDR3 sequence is CASSPLRGSDEQFF. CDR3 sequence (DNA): TGTGCCAGCTCACCACTAAGGGGGAGTGATGAGCAGTTCTTC.

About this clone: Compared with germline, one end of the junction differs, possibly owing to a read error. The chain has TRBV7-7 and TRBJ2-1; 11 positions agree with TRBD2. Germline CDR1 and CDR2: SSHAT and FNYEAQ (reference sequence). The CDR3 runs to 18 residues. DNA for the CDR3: TGTGCTAGCAGCCCCAACAGAATTGGGACTAGCGGAAACAATGAGCAGTTCTTC. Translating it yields CASSPNRIGTSGNNEQFF.

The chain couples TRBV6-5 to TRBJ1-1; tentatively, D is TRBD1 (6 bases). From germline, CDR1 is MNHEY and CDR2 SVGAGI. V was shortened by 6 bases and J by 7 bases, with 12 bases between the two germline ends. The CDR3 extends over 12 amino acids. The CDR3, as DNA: TGTGCCAGCAGACCCAGGGGCGGTGAAGCTTTCTTT. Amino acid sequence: CASRPRGGEAFF.

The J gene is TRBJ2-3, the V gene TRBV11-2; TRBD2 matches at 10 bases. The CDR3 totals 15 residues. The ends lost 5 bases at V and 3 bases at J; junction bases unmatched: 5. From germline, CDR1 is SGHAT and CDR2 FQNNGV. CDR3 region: CASSPGLAVTDTQYF. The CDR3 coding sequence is TGTGCCAGCAGCCCAGGACTAGCGGTAACAGATACGCAGTATTTT.

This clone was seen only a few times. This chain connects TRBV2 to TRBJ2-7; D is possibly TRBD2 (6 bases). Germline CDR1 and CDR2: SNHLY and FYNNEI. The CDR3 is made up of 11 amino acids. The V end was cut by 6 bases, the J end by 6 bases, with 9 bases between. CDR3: CASRTSFEQYF. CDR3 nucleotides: TGTGCCAGCAGGACTAGTTTCGAGCAGTACTTC.